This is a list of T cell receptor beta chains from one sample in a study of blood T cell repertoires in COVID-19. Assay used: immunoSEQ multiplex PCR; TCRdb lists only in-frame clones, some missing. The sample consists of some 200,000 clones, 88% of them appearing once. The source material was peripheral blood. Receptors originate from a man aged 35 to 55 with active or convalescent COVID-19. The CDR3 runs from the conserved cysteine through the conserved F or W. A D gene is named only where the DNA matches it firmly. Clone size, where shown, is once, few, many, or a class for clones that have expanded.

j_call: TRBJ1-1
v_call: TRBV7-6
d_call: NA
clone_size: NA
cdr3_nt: TGTGCCAGCAGCTTAGAGGCAGGAATGAACACTGAAGCTTTCTTT
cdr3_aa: CASSLEAGMNTEAFF

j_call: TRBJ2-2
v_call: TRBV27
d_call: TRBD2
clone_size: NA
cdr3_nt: TGTGCCAGCCCTAAGCGGGAGATCCTGTCCGGGGAGCTGTTTTTT
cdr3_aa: CASPKREILSGELFF

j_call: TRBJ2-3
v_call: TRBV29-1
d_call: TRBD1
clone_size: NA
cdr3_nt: TGCAGCGTTGAAGACCGGGACAGCGTAACAGATACGCAGTATTTT
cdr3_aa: CSVEDRDSVTDTQYF

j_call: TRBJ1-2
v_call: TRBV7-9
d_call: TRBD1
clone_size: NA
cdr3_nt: TGTGCCAGCAGCTTAATTTTCCGGACAGGGGATGATGGCTACACCTTC
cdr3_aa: CASSLIFRTGDDGYTF

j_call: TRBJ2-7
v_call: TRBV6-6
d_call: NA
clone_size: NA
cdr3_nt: TGTGCCACACACCAGGGTAGCTCCTACGAGCAGTACTTC
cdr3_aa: CATHQGSSYEQYF

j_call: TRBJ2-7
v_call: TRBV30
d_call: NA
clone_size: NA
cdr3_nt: TGTGCCTGGAGTGAATGGGGGGAGCAGCAGTACTTC
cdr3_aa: CAWSEWGEQQYF

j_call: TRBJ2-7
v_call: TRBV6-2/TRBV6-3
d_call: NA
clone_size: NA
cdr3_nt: TGTGCCAGCAACCCGCTGTGGGACTCGCAGATCTACGAGCAGTACTTC
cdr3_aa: CASNPLWDSQIYEQYF

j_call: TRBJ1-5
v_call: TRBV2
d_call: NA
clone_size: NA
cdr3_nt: TGTGCCAGCAGCGGGACTCTAGGCAATCAGCCCCAGCATTTT
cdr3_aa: CASSGTLGNQPQHF

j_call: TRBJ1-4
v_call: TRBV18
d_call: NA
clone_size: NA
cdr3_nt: TGTGCCAGCTCATTGAGACCTAACAGGGATGAAAAACTGTTTTTT
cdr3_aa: CASSLRPNRDEKLFF

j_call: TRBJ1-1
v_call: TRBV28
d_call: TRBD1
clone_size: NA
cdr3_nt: TGTGCCAGCAGTCCCGACAGGGTTGCTTTCTTT
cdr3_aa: CASSPDRVAFF

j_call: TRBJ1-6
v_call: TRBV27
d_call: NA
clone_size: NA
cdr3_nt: TGTGCCAGCAGTTCGCTTAAGGCAGGGGATAATTCACCCCTCCACTTT
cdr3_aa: CASSSLKAGDNSPLHF

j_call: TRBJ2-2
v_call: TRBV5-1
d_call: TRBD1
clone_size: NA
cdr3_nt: TGCGCCAGCAGCCCAAGGACAGGGTATGACGGGGAGCTGTTTTTT
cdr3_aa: CASSPRTGYDGELFF

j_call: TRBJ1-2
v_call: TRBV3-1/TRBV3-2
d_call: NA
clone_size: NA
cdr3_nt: TGTGCCAGCAGCCCAGAACAGGCCTATGGCTACACCTTC
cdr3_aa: CASSPEQAYGYTF

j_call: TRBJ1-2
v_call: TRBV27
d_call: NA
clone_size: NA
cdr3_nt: TGTGCCAGCAGTTTACAAGGGGCTGACCTCGGCTACACCTTC
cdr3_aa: CASSLQGADLGYTF

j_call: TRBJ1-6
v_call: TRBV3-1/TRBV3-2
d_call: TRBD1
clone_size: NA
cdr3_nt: TGTGCCAGCAGAGACCGGGACAGGGGTGGATCACCCCTCCACTTT
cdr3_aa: CASRDRDRGGSPLHF

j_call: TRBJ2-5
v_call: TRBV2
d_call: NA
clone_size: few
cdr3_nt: TGTGCCAGCAGTGAGGTATTCGCGGGGGAGACCCAGTACTTC
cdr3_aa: CASSEVFAGETQYF

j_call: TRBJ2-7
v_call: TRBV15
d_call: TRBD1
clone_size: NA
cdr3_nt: TGTGCCACCAGCAGTCACCTCAGGGGGCTAATTCCCTACGAGCAGTACTTC
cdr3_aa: CATSSHLRGLIPYEQYF

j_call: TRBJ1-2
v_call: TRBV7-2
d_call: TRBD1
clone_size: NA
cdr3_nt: TGTGCCAGCAAGTCTCCCGGGACAGGGGCTGGCTACACCTTC
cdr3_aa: CASKSPGTGAGYTF

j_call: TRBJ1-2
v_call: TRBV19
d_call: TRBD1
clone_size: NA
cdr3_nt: TGTGCCAGTAGTATTCTAGGGGACAGCATTGATGGCTACACCTTC
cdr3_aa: CASSILGDSIDGYTF

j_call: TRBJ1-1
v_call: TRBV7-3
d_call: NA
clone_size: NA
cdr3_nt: TGTGCCAGCAGCTTAAACACATATAATGAAGCTTTCTTT
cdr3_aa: CASSLNTYNEAFF

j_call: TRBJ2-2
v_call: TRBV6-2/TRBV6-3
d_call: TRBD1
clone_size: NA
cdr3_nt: TGTGCCAGCAGTTACTGGGACAGGGGATTCGCCGGGGAGCTGTTTTTT
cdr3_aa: CASSYWDRGFAGELFF

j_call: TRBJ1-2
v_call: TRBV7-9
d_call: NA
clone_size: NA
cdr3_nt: TGTGCCAGCAGCCCGGGGACTGCGACAGGCTACACCTTC
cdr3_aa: CASSPGTATGYTF

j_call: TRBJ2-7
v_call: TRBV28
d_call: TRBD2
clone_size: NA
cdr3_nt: TGTGCCAGTTGCCCCGGGGGGAAAGGATTCGAGCAGTACTTC
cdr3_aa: CASCPGGKGFEQYF